A single sample is the source of the 3 T cell receptor beta chains below, sequenced in a study of control samples from healthy donors and cancer patients. Libraries were prepared by immunoSEQ multiplex PCR; TCRdb keeps only in-frame clonotypes and omits some of them. This repertoire shows about 80,000 clones, over 85% found once; its top ten account for approximately 6%. Sequenced sample: blood. The receptor set was obtained from a man over 45 in good health.

The chain links TRBV9 to TRBJ2-3; 12 bases align to TRBD2. CDR3 size: 18 residues. Germline V gene data show CDR1 as SGDLS and CDR2 as YYNGEE. The trim removed 4 bases at V and 2 bases at J, leaving 11 bases unmatched. The CDR3 sequence: CASSTRTSGALHTDTQYF. Here the CDR3 DNA reads TGTGCCAGCAGCACAAGGACTAGCGGGGCCCTCCACACAGATACGCAGTATTTT.

This clone was seen once. This sequence joins TRBV25-1 and TRBJ1-2, with D perhaps TRBD1 (6 bases). CDR3 length: 13 residues. CDR1 and CDR2 (germline): MGHDK, SYGVNS. Between the trimmed V and J ends, which lost 6 bases and 8 bases, there was a span of 16 bases. In DNA, the CDR3 is TGTGCCAGCAGGGAGGGGGGGAAACAAGGCTACACCTTC. This gives the protein CASREGGKQGYTF.

A few counts support this clone. The chain links TRBV7-6 to TRBJ2-5; no definite D call. The CDR3 totals 14 residues. The V gene's germline CDR1 is SGHVS and CDR2 FNYEAQ. V shed 1 base and J shed 6 bases, with 12 bases lying between them. CDR3 nucleotides: TGTGCCAGCAGCTTAGAGTACAGCAAAAAGACCCAGTACTTC. Protein sequence: CASSLEYSKKTQYF. Filled out from reference TRBV7-6 and TRBJ2-5, the complete variable domain reads GAGVSQSPRYKVTKRGQDVALRCDPISGHVSLYWYRQALGQGPEFLTYFNYEAQQDKSGLPNDRFSAERPEGSISTLTIQRTEQRDSAMYRCASSLEYSKKTQYFGPGTRLLVL.